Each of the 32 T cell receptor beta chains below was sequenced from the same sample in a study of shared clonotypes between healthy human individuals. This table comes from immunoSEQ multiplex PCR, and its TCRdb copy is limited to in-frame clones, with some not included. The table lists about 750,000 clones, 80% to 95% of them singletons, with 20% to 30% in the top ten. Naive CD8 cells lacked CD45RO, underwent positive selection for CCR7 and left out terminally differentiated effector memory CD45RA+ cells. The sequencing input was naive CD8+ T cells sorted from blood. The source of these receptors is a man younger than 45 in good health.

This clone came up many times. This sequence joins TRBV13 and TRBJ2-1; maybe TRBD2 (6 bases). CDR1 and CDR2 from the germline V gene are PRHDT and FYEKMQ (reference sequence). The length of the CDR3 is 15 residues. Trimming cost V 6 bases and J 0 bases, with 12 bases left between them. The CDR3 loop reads CASSDGGSSYNEQFF. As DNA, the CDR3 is TGTGCCAGCAGTGACGGGGGTAGCTCCTACAATGAGCAGTTCTTC. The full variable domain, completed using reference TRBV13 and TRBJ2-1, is AAGVIQSPRHLIKEKRETATLKCYPIPRHDTVYWYQQGPGQDPQFLISFYEKMQSDKGSIPDRFSAQQFSDYHSELNMSSLELGDSALYFCASSDGGSSYNEQFFGPGTRLTVL.

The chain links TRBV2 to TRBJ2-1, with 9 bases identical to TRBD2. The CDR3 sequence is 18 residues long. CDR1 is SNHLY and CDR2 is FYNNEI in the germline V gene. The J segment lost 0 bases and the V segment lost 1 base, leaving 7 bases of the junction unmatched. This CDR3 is CASSEGLAGPSSYNEQFF. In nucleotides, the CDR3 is TGTGCCAGCAGTGAAGGTCTAGCGGGACCCAGCTCCTACAATGAGCAGTTCTTC.

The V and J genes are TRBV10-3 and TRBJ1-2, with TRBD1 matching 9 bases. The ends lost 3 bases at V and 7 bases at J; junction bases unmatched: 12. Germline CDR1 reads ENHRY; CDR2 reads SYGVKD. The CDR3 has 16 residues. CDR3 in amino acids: CAISDGTGWGFGGYTF. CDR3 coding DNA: TGTGCCATCAGTGACGGGACAGGGTGGGGATTTGGTGGCTACACCTTC.

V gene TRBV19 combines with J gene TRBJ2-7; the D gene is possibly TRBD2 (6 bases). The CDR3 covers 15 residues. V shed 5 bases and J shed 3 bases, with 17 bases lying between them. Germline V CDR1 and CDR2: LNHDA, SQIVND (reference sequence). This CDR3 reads CASSAGPFKGYEQYF. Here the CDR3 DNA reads TGTGCCAGTAGTGCGGGACCGTTCAAAGGCTACGAGCAGTACTTC.

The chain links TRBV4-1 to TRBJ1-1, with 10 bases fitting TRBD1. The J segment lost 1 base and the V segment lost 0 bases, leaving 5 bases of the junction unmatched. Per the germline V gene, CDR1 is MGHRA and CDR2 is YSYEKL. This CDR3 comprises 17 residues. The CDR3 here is CASSQERTGGTNTEAFF. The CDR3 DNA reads TGCGCCAGCAGCCAAGAAAGGACAGGGGGTACGAACACTGAAGCTTTCTTT.

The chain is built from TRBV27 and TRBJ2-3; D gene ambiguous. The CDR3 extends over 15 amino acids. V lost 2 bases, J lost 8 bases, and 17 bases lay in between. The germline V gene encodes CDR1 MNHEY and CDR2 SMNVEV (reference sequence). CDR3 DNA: TGTGCCAGCAGTTTACGAATGAATGTTCTCGGTACGCAGTATTTT. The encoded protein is CASSLRMNVLGTQYF.

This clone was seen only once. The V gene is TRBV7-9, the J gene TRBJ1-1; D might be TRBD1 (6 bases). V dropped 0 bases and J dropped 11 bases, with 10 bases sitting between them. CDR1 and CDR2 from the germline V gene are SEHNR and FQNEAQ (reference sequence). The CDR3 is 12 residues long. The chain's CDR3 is CASSLAEGGAFF. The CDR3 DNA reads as TGTGCCAGCAGCTTAGCGGAAGGGGGGGCTTTCTTT.

The CDR3 region is CASSSRGVRQPQHF. The CDR3 DNA is TGTGCCAGCAGTTCCAGGGGTGTGCGACAGCCCCAGCATTTT. The rearrangement joins TRBV27 to TRBJ1-5; tentative D call: TRBD1 (6 bases). In germline, CDR1 is MNHEY, CDR2 SMNVEV (reference sequence). The ends were cut back, 4 bases at V and 7 bases at J, with 14 bases in the middle. This CDR3 is 14 amino acids long.

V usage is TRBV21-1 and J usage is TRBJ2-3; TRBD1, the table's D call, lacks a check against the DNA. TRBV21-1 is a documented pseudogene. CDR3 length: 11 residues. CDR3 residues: CASRGQDTQYF. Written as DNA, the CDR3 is TGTGCCAGCAGGGGGCAGGATACGCAGTATTTT.

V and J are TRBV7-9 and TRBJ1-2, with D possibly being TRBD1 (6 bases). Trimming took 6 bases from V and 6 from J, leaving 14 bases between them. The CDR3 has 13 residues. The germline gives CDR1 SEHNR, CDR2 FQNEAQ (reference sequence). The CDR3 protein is CASSRTVKDGYTF. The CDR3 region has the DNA TGTGCCAGCAGTCGGACAGTTAAGGATGGCTACACCTTC. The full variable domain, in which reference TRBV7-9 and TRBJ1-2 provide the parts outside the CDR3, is DTGVSQNPRHKITKRGQNVTFRCDPISEHNRLYWYRQTLGQGPEFLTYFQNEAQLEKSRLLSDRFSAERPKGSFSTLEIQRTEQGDSAMYLCASSRTVKDGYTFGSGTRLTVV.

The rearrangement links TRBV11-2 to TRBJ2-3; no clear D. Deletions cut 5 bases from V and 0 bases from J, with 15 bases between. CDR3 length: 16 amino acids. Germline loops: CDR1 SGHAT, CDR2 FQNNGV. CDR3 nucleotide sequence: TGTGCCAGCAGCCTAATCAATGGGGTCAGCACAGATACGCAGTATTTT. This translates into CASSLINGVSTDTQYF.

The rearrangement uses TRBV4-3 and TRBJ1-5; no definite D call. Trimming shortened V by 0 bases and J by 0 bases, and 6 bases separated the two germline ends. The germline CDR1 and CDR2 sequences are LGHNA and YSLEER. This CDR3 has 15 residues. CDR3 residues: CASSQDYGSNQPQHF. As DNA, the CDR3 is TGCGCCAGCAGCCAAGATTACGGTAGCAATCAGCCCCAGCATTTT.

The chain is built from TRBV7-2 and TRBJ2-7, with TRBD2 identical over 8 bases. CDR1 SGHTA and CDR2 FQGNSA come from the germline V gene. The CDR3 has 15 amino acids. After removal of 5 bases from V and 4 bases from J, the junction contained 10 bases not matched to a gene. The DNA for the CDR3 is TGTGCCAGCAGCCTAAGGAGCGGGGGAATTTACGAGCAGTACTTC. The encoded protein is CASSLRSGGIYEQYF.

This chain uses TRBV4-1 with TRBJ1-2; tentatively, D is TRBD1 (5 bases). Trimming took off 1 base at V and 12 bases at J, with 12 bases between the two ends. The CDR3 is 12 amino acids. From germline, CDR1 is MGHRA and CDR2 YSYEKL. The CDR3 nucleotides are TGCGCCAGCAGCCAAGGGGGGACGGCGAACACCTTC. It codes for CASSQGGTANTF.

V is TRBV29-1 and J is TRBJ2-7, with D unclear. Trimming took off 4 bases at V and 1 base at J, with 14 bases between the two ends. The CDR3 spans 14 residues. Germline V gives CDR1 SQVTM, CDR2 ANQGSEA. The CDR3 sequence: CSVGAHGDSYEQYF. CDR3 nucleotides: TGCAGCGTTGGGGCCCATGGGGATTCCTACGAGCAGTACTTC.

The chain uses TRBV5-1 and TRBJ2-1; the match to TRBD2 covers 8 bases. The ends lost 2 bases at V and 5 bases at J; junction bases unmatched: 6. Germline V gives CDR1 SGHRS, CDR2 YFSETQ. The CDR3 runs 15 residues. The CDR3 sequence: CASSLFTSGNNEQFF. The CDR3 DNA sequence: TGCGCCAGCAGCTTATTTACTAGCGGAAACAATGAGCAGTTCTTC.

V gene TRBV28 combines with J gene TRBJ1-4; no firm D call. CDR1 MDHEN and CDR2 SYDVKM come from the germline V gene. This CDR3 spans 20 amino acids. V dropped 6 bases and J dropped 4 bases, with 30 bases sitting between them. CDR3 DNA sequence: TGTGCCAGCAGCCCAGTGTATTGGAAATCCAGTAGGGAGATTAATGAAAAACTGTTTTTT. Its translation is CASSPVYWKSSREINEKLFF.

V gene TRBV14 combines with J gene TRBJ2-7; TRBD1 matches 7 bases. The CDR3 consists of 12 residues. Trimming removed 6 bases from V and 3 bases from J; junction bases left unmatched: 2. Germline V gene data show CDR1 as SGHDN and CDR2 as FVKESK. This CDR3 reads CASSRDSYEQYF. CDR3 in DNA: TGTGCCAGCAGTCGGGACAGCTACGAGCAGTACTTC. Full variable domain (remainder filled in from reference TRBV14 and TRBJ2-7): EAGVTQFPSHSVIEKGQTVTLRCDPISGHDNLYWYRRVMGKEIKFLLHFVKESKQDESGMPNNRFLAERTGGTYSTLKVQPAELEDSGVYFCASSRDSYEQYFGPGTRLTVT.

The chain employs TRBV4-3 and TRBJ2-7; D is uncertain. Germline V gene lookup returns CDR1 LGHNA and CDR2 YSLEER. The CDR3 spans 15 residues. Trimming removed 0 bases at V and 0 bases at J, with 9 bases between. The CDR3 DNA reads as TGCGCCAGCAGCCAAGAATTGATAAGCTCCTACGAGCAGTACTTC. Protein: CASSQELISSYEQYF.

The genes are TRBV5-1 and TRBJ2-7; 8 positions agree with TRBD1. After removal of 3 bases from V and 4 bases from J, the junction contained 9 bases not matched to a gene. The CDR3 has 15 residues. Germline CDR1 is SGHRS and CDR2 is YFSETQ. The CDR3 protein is CASSSGTGDIYEQYF. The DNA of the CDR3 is TGCGCCAGCAGCTCCGGGACAGGAGACATTTACGAGCAGTACTTC.

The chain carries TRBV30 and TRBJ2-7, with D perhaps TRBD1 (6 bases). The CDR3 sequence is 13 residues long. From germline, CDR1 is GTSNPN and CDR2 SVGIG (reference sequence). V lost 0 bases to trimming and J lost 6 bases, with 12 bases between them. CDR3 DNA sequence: TGTGCCTGGAGTGTACAGGGTATCAGCGAGCAGTACTTC. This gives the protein CAWSVQGISEQYF.

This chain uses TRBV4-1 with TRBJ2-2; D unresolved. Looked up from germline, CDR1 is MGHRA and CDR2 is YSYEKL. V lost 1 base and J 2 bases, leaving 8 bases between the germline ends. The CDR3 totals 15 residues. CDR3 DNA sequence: TGCGCCAGCAGCCAAGGGCAGATAAACACCGGGGAGCTGTTTTTT. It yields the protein CASSQGQINTGELFF.

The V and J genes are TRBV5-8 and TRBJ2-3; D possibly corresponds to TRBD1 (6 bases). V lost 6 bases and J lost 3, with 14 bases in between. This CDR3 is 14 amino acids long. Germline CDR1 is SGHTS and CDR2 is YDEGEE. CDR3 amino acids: CASINRDGTDTQYF. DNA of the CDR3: TGTGCCAGCATCAACAGGGATGGGACAGATACGCAGTATTTT.

CDR3 DNA: TGTGCCAGTAGTATGTCAGTCGGGGAGCTGTTTTTT. Encoded protein: CASSMSVGELFF. J is TRBJ2-2 and V is TRBV19; D uncertain. Germline V gives CDR1 LNHDA, CDR2 SQIVND (reference sequence). The CDR3 contains 12 residues. Trimming took 3 bases from V and 7 from J, leaving 6 bases between them.

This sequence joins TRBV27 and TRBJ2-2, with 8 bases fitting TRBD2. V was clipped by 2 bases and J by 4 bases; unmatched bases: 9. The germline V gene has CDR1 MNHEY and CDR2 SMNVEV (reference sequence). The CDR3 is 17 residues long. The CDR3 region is CASSLTAGGASTGELFF. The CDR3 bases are TGTGCCAGCAGTTTAACGGCGGGGGGCGCGAGCACCGGGGAGCTGTTTTTT.

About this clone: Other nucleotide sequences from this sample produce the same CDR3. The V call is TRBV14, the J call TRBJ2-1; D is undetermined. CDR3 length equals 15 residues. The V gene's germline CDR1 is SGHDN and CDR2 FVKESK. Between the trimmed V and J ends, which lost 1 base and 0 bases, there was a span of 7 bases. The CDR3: CASSQARSSYNEQFF. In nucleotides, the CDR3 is TGTGCCAGCAGCCAAGCCAGGAGCTCCTACAATGAGCAGTTCTTC. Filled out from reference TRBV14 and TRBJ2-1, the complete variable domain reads EAGVTQFPSHSVIEKGQTVTLRCDPISGHDNLYWYRRVMGKEIKFLLHFVKESKQDESGMPNNRFLAERTGGTYSTLKVQPAELEDSGVYFCASSQARSSYNEQFFGPGTRLTVL.

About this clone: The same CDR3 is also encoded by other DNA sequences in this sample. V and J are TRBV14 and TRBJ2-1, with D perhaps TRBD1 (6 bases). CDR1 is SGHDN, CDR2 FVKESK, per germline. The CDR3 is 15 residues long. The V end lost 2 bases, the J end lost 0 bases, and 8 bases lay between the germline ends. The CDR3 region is CASSQRGSSYNEQFF. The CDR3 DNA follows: TGTGCCAGCAGCCAAAGGGGGAGCTCCTACAATGAGCAGTTCTTC.

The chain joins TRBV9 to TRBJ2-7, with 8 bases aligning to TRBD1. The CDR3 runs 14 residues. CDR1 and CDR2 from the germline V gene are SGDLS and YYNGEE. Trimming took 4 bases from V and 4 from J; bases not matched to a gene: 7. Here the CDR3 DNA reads TGTGCCAGCAGCCCAGGACAGGGACGATACGAGCAGTACTTC. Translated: CASSPGQGRYEQYF.

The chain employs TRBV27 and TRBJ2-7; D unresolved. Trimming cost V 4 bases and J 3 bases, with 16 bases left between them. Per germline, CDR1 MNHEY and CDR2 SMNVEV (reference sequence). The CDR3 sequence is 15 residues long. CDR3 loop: CASSSLGSRRYEQYF. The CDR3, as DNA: TGTGCCAGCAGTTCCCTCGGCAGCCGCCGCTACGAGCAGTACTTC.

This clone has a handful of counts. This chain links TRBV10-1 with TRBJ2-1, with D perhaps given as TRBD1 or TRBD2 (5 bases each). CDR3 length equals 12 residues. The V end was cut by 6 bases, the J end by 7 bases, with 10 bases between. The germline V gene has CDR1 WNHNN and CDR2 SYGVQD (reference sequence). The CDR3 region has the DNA TGCGCCAGCAGAGGGACGGGGAATGAGCAGTTCTTC. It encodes CASRGTGNEQFF.

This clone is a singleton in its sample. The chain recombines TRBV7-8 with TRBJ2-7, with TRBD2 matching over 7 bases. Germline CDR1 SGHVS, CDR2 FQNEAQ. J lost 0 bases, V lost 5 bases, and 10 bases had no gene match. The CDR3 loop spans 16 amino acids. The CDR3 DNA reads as TGTGCCAGCAGCCCGTTCGGACTAGGGAGCTCCTACGAGCAGTACTTC. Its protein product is CASSPFGLGSSYEQYF. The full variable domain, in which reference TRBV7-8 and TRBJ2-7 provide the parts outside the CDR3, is GAGVSQSPRYKVAKRGQDVALRCDPISGHVSLFWYQQALGQGPEFLTYFQNEAQLDKSGLPSDRFFAERPEGSVSTLKIQRTQQEDSAVYLCASSPFGLGSSYEQYFGPGTRLTVT.

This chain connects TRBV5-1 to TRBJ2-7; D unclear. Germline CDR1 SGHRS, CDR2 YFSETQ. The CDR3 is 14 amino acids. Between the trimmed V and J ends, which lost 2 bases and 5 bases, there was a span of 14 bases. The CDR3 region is CASSFRAPRDEQYF. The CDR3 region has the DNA TGCGCCAGCAGCTTCCGGGCCCCTCGGGACGAGCAGTACTTC.